This is a list of T cell receptor beta chains from one sample in a study of cytotoxic CD8 clonotypes in ibrutinib-treated CLL. Repertoires were generated with immunoSEQ multiplex PCR, while TCRdb's copy carries only in-frame clones and drops some. There are roughly 250,000 clones in the sample; 70% occur only once, and 15% to 19% lies in the top ten. The specimen comprised PBMCs, sampled after 24 months of ibrutinib treatment. The source of these receptors is a human donor with chronic lymphocytic leukemia. Each CDR3 is given with its conserved first and last residue. The order of the fields is V gene, J gene, clone size, D gene, CDR3 protein, CDR3 DNA. A D gene is named only where the DNA matches it firmly. Size tells how often a clone was seen (once, few, many) or the class of an expanded clone, and some rows leave it out.

TRBV6-5,TRBJ2-2,.,.,CASSYRATGELFF,TGTGCCAGCAGCTATCGAGCCACCGGGGAGCTGTTTTTT
TRBV7-9,TRBJ2-1,.,.,CASSTRLDEQFF,TGTGCCAGCAGCACCAGACTAGATGAGCAGTTCTTC
TRBV2,TRBJ2-7,.,TRBD2,CASTLLAASYEQYF,TGTGCCAGCACCCTACTAGCGGCCTCCTACGAGCAGTACTTC
TRBV5-1,TRBJ2-3,.,TRBD2,CASNPSGTSGTDTQYF,TGCGCCAGCAACCCTAGCGGGACTAGCGGCACAGATACGCAGTATTTT
TRBV29-1,TRBJ2-1,.,.,CSGSLSHPDNEQFF,TGCAGCGGTTCTTTGTCTCACCCGGACAATGAGCAGTTCTTC
TRBV5-1,TRBJ2-3,.,.,CASSLGGSTVTDTQYF,TGCGCCAGCAGCTTGGGTGGGTCGACAGTCACAGATACGCAGTATTTT
TRBV7-2,TRBJ2-5,once,TRBD1,CASSLPGQGGETQYF,TGTGCCAGCAGCCTACCGGGACAGGGGGGGGAGACCCAGTACTTC
TRBV28,TRBJ1-4,.,.,CASSLPGRGTTNEKLFF,TGTGCCAGCAGTTTGCCAGGGCGGGGTACAACTAATGAAAAACTGTTTTTT
TRBV4-1,TRBJ2-3,.,.,CASSLQNRNTDTQYF,TGCGCCAGCAGCCTACAAAACAGGAACACAGATACGCAGTATTTT
TRBV4-3,TRBJ2-2,once,TRBD1,CASSQDITTGTGELFF,TGCGCCAGCAGCCAAGATATAACGACAGGGACCGGGGAGCTGTTTTTT
TRBV20-1,TRBJ1-1,few,.,CSAVGGAEAFF,TGCAGTGCTGTTGGAGGAGCTGAAGCTTTCTTT
TRBV27,TRBJ2-1,.,.,CASSPRDLRNEQFF,TGTGCCAGCAGTCCAAGGGACCTCCGTAATGAGCAGTTCTTC
TRBV27,TRBJ2-7,.,TRBD1,CASSLSSGGEQYF,TGTGCCAGCAGTTTATCGTCAGGGGGCGAGCAGTACTTC
TRBV6-5,TRBJ2-3,.,.,CASSYGMFADTQYF,TGTGCCAGCAGTTACGGCATGTTTGCAGATACGCAGTATTTT
TRBV7-8,TRBJ2-7,.,.,CASTRQGTYEQYF,TGTGCCAGCACCCGCCAGGGGACCTACGAGCAGTACTTC
TRBV28,TRBJ1-5,.,TRBD1,CASSSGQVFDQPQHF,TGTGCCAGCAGTTCAGGACAGGTATTCGATCAGCCCCAGCATTTT
TRBV25-1,TRBJ2-7,.,.,CASSVGPSYEQYF,TGTGCCAGCAGTGTCGGCCCCTCCTACGAGCAGTACTTC
TRBV28,TRBJ2-2,.,.,CASSLTGTTGELFF,TGTGCCAGCAGTTTAACCGGGACCACCGGGGAGCTGTTTTTT
TRBV25-1,TRBJ2-7,.,.,CASRSGTGAYEQYF,TGTGCCAGCAGATCCGGGACGGGTGCGTACGAGCAGTACTTC
TRBV11-2,TRBJ1-2,.,.,CASSLGTGVPLNYGYTF,TGTGCCAGCAGCTTAGGCACAGGAGTTCCCCTTAACTATGGCTACACCTTC
TRBV18,TRBJ2-6,few,TRBD1,CASSPQLEGQGNGFDNVLTF,TGTGCCAGCTCACCACAGCTGGAGGGACAGGGCAATGGTTTTGACAACGTCCTGACTTTC
TRBV6-5,TRBJ1-1,.,TRBD1,CASRATGGVSTEAFF,TGTGCCAGCAGAGCGACAGGGGGAGTGAGCACTGAAGCTTTCTTT
TRBV19,TRBJ1-4,.,.,CASSFYRALNEKLFF,TGTGCCAGTAGTTTCTACCGGGCCCTTAATGAAAAACTGTTTTTT
TRBV7-9,TRBJ1-3,.,.,CASFRGSSGNTIYF,TGTGCCAGCTTTAGGGGTTCATCTGGAAACACCATATATTTT
TRBV5-1,TRBJ2-5,.,TRBD1,CASSWDRGQETQYF,TGCGCCAGCAGCTGGGACAGGGGTCAAGAGACCCAGTACTTC
TRBV6-5,TRBJ2-7,.,TRBD2,CAAGTREQYF,TGCGCAGCGGGGACCAGGGAGCAGTACTTC